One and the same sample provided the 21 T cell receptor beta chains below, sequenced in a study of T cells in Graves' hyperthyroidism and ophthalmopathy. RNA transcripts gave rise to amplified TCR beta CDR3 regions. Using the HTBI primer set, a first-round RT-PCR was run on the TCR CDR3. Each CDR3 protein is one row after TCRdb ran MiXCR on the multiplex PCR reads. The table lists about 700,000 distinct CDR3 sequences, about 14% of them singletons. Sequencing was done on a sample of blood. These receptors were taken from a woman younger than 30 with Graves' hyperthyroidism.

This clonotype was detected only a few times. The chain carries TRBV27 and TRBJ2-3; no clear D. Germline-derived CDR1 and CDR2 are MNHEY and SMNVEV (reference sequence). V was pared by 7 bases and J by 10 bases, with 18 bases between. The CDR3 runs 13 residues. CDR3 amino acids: CASTLNFGLAQYF. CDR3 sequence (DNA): TGTGCCAGCACACTGAATTTCGGGCTTGCGCAGTATTTT.

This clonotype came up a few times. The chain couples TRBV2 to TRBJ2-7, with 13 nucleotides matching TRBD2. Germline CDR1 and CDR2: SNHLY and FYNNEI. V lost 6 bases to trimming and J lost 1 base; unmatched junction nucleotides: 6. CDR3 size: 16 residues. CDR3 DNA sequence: TGTGCCAGCAGAGTCGGACTAGCGGGGGCGTCCTACGAGCAGTACTTC. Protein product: CASRVGLAGASYEQYF. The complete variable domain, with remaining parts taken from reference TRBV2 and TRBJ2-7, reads EPEVTQTPSHQVTQMGQEVILRCVPISNHLYFYWYRQILGQKVEFLVSFYNNEISEKSEIFDDQFSVERPDGSNFTLKIRSTKLEDSAMYFCASRVGLAGASYEQYFGPGTRLTVT.

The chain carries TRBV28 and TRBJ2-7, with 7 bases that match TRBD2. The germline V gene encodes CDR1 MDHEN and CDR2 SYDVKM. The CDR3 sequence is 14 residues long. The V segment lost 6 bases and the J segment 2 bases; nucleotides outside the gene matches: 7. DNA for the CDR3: TGTGCCAGCAGGATAGCGGGTTTGGCCTACGAGCAGTACTTC. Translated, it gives CASRIAGLAYEQYF.

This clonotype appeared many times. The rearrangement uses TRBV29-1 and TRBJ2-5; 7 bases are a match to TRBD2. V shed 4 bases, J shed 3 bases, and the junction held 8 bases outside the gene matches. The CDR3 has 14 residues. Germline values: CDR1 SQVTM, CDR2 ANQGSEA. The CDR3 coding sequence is TGCAGCGTTGGGCTGGGACTAAAGAAAGAGACCCAGTACTTC. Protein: CSVGLGLKKETQYF.

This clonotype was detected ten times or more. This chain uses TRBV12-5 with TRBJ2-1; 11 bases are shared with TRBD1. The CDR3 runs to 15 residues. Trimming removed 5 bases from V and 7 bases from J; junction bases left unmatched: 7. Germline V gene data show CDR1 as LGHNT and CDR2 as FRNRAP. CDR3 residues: CASGQGQGEGNEQFF. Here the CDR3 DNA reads TGTGCTAGTGGTCAGGGACAGGGGGAAGGGAATGAGCAGTTCTTC.

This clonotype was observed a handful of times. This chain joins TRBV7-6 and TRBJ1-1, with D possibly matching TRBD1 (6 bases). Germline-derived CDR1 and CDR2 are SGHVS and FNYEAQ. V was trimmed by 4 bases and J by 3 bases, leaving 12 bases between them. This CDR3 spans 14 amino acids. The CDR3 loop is CASSSGGAYTEAFF. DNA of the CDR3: TGTGCCAGCAGCTCGGGGGGCGCGTACACTGAAGCTTTCTTT.

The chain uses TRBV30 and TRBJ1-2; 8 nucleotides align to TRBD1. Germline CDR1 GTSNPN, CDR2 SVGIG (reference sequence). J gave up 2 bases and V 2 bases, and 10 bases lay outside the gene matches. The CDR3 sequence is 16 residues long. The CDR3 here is CAWSSHGTGKNYGYTF. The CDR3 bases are TGTGCCTGGAGTTCCCACGGGACAGGAAAAAACTATGGCTACACCTTC.

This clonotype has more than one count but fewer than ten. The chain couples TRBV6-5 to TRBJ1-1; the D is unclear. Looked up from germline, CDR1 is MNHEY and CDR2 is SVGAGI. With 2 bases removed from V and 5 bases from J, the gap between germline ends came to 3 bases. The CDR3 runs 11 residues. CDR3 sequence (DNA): TGTGCCAGCAGTTACAAGACTGAAGCTTTCTTT. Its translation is CASSYKTEAFF.

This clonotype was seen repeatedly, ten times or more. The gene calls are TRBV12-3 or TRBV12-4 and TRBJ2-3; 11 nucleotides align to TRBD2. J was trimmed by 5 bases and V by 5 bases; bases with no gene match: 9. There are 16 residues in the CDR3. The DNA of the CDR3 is TGTGCCAGCAGTCGGGGACTAGCGGAGGGGGGAGATACGCAGTATTTT. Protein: CASSRGLAEGGDTQYF.

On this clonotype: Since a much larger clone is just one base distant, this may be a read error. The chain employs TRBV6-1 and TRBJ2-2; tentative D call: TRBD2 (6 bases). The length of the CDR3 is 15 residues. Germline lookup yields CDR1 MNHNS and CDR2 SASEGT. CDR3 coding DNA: TGTGCCAGCAGTGAGGGAGGCCCGAACACCGGGGGGCTGTTTTTT. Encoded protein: CASSEGGPNTGGLFF.

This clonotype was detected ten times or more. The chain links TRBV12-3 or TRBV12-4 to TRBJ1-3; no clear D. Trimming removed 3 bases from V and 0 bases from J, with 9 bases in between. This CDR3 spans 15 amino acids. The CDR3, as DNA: TGTGCCAGCAGTTTTGCGGTGAACTCTGGAAACACCATATATTTT. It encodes CASSFAVNSGNTIYF.

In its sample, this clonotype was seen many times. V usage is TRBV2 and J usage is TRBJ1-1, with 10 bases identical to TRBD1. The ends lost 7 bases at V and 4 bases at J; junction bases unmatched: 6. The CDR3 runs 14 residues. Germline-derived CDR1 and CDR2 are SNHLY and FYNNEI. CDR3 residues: CASNGQGGGTEAFF. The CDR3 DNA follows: TGTGCCAGCAACGGACAGGGGGGCGGCACTGAAGCTTTCTTT.

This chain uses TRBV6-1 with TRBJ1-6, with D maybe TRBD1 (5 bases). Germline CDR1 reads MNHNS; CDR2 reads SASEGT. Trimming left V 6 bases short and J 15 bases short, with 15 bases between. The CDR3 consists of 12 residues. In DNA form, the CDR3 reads TGTGCCAGCAGCGTGGAGGGGCTGGTCCTCCACTTT. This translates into CASSVEGLVLHF.

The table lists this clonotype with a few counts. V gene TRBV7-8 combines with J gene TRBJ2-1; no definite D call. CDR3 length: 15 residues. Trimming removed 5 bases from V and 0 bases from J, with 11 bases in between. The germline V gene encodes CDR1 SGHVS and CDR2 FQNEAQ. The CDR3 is CASSLMTPSYNEQFF. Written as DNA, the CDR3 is TGTGCCAGCAGCCTTATGACTCCCTCCTACAATGAGCAGTTCTTC.

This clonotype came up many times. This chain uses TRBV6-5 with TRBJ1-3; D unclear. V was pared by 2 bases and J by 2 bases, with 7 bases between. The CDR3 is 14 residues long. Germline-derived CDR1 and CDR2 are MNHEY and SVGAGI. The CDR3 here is CASSYLGTGNTIYF. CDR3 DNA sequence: TGTGCCAGCAGTTACCTTGGGACTGGAAACACCATATATTTT.

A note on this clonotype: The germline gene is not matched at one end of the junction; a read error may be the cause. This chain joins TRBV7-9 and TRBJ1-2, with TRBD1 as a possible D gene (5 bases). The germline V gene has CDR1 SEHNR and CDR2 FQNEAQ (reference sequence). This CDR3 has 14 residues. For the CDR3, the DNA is TGTACCAGCACCCCTCGGGCAGGGAACTATGGCTACACCTTC. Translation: CTSTPRAGNYGYTF.

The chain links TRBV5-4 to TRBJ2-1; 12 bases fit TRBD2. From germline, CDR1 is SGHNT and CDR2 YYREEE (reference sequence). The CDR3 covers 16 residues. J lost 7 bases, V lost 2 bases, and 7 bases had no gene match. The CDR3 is CASSFRRLAGDNEQFF. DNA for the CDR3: TGTGCCAGCAGCTTCCGTCGACTAGCGGGAGATAATGAGCAGTTCTTC.

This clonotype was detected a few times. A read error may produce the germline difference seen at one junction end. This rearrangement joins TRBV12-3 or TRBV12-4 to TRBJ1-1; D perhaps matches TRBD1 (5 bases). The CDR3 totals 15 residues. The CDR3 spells CASSFSGEMNTEVFF. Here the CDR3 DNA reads TGTGCCAGCAGTTTTTCGGGGGAGATGAACACTGAAGTTTTCTTT.

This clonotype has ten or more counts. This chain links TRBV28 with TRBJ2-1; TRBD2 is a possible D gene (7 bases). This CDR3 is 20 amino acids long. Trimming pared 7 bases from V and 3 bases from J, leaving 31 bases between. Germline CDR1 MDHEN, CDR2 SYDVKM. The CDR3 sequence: CASTPGAGVLPPPFYNEQFF. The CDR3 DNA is TGTGCCAGCACCCCGGGGGCGGGAGTTCTACCACCTCCGTTCTACAATGAGCAGTTCTTC.

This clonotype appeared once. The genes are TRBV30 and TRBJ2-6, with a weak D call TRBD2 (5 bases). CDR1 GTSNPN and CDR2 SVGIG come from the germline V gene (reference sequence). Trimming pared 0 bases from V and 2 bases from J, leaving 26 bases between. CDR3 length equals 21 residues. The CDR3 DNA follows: TGTGCCTGGAGTGTACGTTCCCCATGGGCTAGCAACAACCCTGGGGCCAACGTCCTGACTTTC. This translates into CAWSVRSPWASNNPGANVLTF.

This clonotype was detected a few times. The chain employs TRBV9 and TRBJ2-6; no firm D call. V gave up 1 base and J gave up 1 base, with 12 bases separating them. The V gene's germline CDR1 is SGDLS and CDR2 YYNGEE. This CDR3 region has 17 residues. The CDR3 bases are TGTGCCAGCAGCGTACCCTTCGACGGTTCTGGGGCCAACGTCCTGACTTTC. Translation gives CASSVPFDGSGANVLTF. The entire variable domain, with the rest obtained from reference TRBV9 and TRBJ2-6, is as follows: DSGVTQTPKHLITATGQRVTLRCSPRSGDLSVYWYQQSLDQGLQFLIQYYNGEERAKGNILERFSAQQFPDLHSELNLSSLELGDSALYFCASSVPFDGSGANVLTFGAGSRLTVL.